One T cell receptor beta chain is described in this entry. The antigen is unknown. The data stem from a study of shared clonotypes between healthy human individuals. Study overall: Researchers drew samples from a couple of women and three men aged 18 to 49. Used for every donor were three CD4 naive, three CD4 memory, two CD8 naive and one CD8 memory plate.

This table comes from immunoSEQ multiplex PCR, and its TCRdb copy is limited to in-frame clones, with some not included. The table lists about 2.3 million clones, approximately 93% of them singletons, with about 0.37% in the top ten. The germline CDR1 and CDR2 sequences are MNHEY and SVGAGI. V lost 7 bases, J lost 5 bases, and 2 bases stayed unmatched. This CDR3 spans 12 amino acids. Study-level findings and limits: Estimated richness values were generally larger in naive subsets than in memory subsets.

Sequenced input: naive CD4+ T cells from PBMCs. Subset of the sample: CD45RA+ positively selected. V gene TRBV6-5 combines with J gene TRBJ2-7; 10 bases map to TRBD2. The sequence was obtained from a man younger than 35 in good health. Some clones in this sample may be carry-over from other donors' samples. The CDR3 DNA sequence: TGTGCCAGCACTAGCGGGAGCCACGAGCAGTACTTC. Translated, it gives CASTSGSHEQYF.